The next 3 T cell receptor beta chains were all read from a single sample in a study of shared clonotypes between healthy human individuals. Sequencing was performed with immunoSEQ multiplex PCR; in TCRdb, only in-frame clones are kept and a portion is missing. The sample carries about 2 million clones, about 95% recorded once. Sequenced input: naive CD4+ T cells sorted from blood. Subset described: CD45RA+ positively selected. The receptor set was obtained from a man aged 18 to 29 in good health.

The chain links TRBV6-1 to TRBJ1-1, with D uncertain. This CDR3 spans 14 amino acids. Trimming removed 7 bases from V and 0 bases from J, with 12 bases in between. The germline V gene has CDR1 MNHNS and CDR2 SASEGT. The CDR3 sequence: CASTPALMNTEAFF. The CDR3 DNA follows: TGTGCCAGCACTCCTGCTCTAATGAACACTGAAGCTTTCTTT.

This rearrangement joins TRBV2 to TRBJ2-3, with 8 bases lining up with TRBD1. This CDR3 has 14 amino acids. The germline V gene encodes CDR1 SNHLY and CDR2 FYNNEI. J gave up 2 bases and V 6 bases, and 4 bases lay outside the gene matches. The CDR3 loop reads CASRQGVNTDTQYF. Written as DNA, the CDR3 is TGTGCCAGCAGACAGGGGGTGAACACAGATACGCAGTATTTT.

Note on this clone: Other DNA sequences of this sample code for an identical CDR3. V gene TRBV10-1 combines with J gene TRBJ1-1; 7 bases are a match to TRBD1. The CDR3 is made up of 13 amino acids. The V segment lost 6 bases and the J segment 2 bases; nucleotides outside the gene matches: 3. The germline gives CDR1 WNHNN, CDR2 SYGVQD (reference sequence). The CDR3 protein is CASRGDRNTEAFF. CDR3 DNA sequence: TGCGCCAGCAGGGGGGACAGAAACACTGAAGCTTTCTTT.